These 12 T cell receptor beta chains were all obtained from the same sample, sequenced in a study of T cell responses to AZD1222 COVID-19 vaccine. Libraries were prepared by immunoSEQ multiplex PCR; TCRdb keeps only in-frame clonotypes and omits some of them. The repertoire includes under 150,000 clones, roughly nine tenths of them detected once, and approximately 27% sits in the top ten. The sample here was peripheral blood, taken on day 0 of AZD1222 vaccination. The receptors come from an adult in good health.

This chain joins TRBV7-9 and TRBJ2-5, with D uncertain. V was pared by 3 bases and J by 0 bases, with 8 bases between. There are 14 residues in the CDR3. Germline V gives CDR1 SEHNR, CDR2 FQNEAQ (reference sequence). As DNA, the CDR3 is TGTGCCAGCAGCTTTGGGATCAACCAAGAGACCCAGTACTTC. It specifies CASSFGINQETQYF.

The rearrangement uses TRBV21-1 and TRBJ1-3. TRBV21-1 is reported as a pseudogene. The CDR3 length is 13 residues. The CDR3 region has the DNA TGTGCCAGCACGCAGCGCTCTGGAAACACCATATATTTT. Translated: CASTQRSGNTIYF.

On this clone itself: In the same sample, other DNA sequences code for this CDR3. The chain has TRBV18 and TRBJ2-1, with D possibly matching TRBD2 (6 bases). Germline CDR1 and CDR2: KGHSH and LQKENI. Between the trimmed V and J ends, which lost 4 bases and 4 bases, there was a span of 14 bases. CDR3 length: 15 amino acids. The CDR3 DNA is TGTGCCAGCTCACTAACGGGGGACTTTTACAATGAGCAGTTCTTC. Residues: CASSLTGDFYNEQFF.

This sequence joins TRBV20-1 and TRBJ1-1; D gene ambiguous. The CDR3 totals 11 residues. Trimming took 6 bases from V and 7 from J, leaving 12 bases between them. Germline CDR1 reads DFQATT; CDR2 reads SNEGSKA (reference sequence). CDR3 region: CSAQDGYEAFF. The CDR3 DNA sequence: TGCAGTGCCCAGGACGGGTATGAAGCTTTCTTT.

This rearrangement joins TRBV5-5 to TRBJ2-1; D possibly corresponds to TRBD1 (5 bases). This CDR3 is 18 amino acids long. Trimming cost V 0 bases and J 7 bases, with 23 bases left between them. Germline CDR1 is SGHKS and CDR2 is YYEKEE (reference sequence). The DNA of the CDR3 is TGTGCCAGCAGCTTGGCCCAGCAGGGATCAATTTGGTGGAATGAGCAGTTCTTC. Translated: CASSLAQQGSIWWNEQFF.

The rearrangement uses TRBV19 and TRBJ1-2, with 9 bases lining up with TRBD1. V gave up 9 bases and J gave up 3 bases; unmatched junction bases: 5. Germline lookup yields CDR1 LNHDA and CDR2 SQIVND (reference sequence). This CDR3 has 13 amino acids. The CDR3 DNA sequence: TGTGCCAGCTCGAGGGACAGGGACTATGGCTACACCTTC. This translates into CASSRDRDYGYTF.

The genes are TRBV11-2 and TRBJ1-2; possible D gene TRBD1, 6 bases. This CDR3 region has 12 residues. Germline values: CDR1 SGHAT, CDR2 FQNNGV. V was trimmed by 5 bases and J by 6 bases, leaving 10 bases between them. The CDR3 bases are TGTGCCAGCAGCCGGACAGACGATGGCTACACCTTC. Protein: CASSRTDDGYTF.

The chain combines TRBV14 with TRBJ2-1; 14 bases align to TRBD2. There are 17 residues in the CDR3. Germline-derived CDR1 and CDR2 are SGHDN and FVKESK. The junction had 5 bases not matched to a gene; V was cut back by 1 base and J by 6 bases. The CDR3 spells CASSQAYGLAGGNEQFF. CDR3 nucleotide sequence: TGTGCCAGCAGCCAAGCCTACGGACTAGCGGGAGGCAATGAGCAGTTCTTC.

The CDR3 sequence is CASSPKVDNYGYTF. The CDR3 region has the DNA TGTGCCAGCTCACCGAAGGTAGATAACTATGGCTACACCTTC. The J gene is TRBJ1-2, the V gene TRBV18; D call uncertain. The CDR3 spans 14 residues. CDR1 KGHSH and CDR2 LQKENI come from the germline V gene. V gave up 3 bases and J gave up 1 base, with 9 bases separating them.

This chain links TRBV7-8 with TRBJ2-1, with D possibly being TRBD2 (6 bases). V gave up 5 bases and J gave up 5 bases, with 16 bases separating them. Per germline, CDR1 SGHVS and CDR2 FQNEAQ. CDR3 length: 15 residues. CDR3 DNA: TGTGCCAGCAGCCCTACTCGGACTACCAACAATGAGCAGTTCTTC. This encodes CASSPTRTTNNEQFF.

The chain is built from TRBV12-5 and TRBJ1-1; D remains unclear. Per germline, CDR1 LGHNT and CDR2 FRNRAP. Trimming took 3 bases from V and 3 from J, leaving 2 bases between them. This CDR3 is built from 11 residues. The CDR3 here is CASGFHTEAFF. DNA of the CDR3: TGTGCTAGTGGTTTTCACACTGAAGCTTTCTTT. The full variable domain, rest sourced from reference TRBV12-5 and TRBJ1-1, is DARVTQTPRHKVTEMGQEVTMRCQPILGHNTVFWYRQTMMQGLELLAYFRNRAPLDDSGMPKDRFSAEMPDATLATLKIQPSEPRDSAVYFCASGFHTEAFFGQGTRLTVV.

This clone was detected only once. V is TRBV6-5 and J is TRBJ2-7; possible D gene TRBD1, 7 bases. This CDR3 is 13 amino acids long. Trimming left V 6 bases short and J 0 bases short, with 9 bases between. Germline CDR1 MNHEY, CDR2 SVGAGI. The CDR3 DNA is TGTGCCAGCAGGCGGGACAGCTCCTACGAGCAGTACTTC. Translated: CASRRDSSYEQYF.